The clone carrying this T cell receptor (beta chain) was counted many times. Its specificity is not known. The CDR3 is 13 amino acids. Trimming removed 2 bases from V and 5 bases from J, with 9 bases in between. Germline CDR1 reads MNHNS; CDR2 reads SASEGT. This specimen comes from a study of T cells in Graves' hyperthyroidism and ophthalmopathy. At the level of the study: Pretreatment peripheral blood was obtained at initial diagnosis.

The investigators amplified TCR beta CDR3 regions from RNA transcripts. An initial round of RT-PCR targeting the TCR CDR3 relied on the HTBI primer set. TCRdb re-called the multiplex PCR reads through MiXCR, storing one row per CDR3 protein. The sample consists of around 600,000 distinct CDR3 sequences, 13% to 15% of them appearing once. Findings and limits, study-wide: Peripheral blood also featured most of the thyroid clonotypes expanded above 0.001.

Thyroid ultrasound and orbital computed tomography, with clinical symptoms and serum thyroxine and TRAb, informed diagnoses. 10 ml of fresh peripheral blood supplied the PBMCs. The sequenced sample consisted of blood. The chain combines TRBV6-1 with TRBJ1-2; D unresolved. This clonotype originated in a woman in her forties or fifties with Graves' ophthalmopathy. The CDR3 bases are TGTGCCAGCAGTGAACAGGAAATATATGGCTACACCTTC. Translation gives CASSEQEIYGYTF.